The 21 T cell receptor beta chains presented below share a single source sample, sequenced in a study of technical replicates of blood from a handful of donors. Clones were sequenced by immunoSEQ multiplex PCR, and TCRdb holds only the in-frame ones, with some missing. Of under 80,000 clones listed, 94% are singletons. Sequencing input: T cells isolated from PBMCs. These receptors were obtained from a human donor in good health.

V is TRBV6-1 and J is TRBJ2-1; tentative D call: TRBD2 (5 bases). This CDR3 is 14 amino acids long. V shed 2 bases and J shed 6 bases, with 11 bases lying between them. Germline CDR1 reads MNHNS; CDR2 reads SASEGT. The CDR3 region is CASSEKGELNEQFF. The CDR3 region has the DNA TGTGCCAGCAGTGAAAAGGGAGAGCTCAATGAGCAGTTCTTC.

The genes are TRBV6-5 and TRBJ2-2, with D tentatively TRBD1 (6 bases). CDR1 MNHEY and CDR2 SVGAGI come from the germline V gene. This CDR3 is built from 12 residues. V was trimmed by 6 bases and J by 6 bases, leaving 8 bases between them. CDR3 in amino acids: CASSRGSGELFF. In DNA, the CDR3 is TGTGCCAGCAGCAGGGGATCCGGGGAGCTGTTTTTT.

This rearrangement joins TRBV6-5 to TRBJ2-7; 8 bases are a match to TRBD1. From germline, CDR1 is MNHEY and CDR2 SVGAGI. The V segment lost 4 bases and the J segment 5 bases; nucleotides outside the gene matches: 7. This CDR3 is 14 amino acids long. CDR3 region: CASSSSGGWDEQYF. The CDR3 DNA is TGTGCCAGCAGTTCTTCAGGGGGCTGGGACGAGCAGTACTTC.

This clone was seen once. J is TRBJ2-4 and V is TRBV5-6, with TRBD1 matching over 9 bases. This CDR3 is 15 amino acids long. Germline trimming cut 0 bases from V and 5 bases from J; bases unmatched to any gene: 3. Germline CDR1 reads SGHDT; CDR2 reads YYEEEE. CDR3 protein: CASSLVTGGENIQYF. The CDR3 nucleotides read TGTGCCAGCAGCTTGGTGACAGGGGGGGAAAACATTCAGTACTTC.

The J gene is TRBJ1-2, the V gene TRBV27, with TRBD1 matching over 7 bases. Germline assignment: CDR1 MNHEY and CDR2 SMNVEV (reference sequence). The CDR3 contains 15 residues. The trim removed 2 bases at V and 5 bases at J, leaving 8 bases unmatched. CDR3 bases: TGTGCCAGCAGTTTACGGGCGGCCAGGGGGTATGGCTACACCTTC. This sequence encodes CASSLRAARGYGYTF.

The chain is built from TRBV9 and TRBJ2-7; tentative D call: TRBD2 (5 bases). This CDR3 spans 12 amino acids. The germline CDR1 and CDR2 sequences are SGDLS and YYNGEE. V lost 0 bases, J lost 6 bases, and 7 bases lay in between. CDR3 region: CASSVVGGEQYF. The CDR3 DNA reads TGTGCCAGCAGCGTAGTAGGAGGCGAGCAGTACTTC.

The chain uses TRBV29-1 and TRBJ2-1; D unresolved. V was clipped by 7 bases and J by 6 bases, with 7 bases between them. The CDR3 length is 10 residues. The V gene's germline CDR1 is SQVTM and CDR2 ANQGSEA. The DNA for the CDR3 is TGCAGCGCTCAGTTCAATGAGCAGTTCTTC. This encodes CSAQFNEQFF.

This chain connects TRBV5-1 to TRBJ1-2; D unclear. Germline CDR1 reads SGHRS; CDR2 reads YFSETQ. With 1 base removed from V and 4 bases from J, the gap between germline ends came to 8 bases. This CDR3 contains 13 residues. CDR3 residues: CASSLSSGYGYTF. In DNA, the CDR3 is TGCGCCAGCAGCTTGTCGTCAGGCTATGGCTACACCTTC.

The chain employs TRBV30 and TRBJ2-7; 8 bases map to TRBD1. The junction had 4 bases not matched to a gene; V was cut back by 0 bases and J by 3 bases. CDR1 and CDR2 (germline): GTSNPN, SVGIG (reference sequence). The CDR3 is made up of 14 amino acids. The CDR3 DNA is TGTGCCTGGAGTGTCCCCGGACAGGGCTACGAGCAGTACTTC. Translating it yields CAWSVPGQGYEQYF.

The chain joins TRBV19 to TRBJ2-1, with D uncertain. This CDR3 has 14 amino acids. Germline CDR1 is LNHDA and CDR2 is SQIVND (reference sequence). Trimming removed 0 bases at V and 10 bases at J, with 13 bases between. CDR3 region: CASSIDRTLEEQFF. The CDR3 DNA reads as TGTGCCAGTAGTATAGATCGAACGTTGGAGGAGCAGTTCTTC.

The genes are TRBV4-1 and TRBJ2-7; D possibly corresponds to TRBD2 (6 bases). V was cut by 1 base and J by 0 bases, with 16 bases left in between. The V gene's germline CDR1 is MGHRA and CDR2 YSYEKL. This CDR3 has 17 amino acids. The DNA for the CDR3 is TGCGCCAGCAGCCAAGGGCCCCTAGCGAGGAGCTCCTACGAGCAGTACTTC. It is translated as CASSQGPLARSSYEQYF.

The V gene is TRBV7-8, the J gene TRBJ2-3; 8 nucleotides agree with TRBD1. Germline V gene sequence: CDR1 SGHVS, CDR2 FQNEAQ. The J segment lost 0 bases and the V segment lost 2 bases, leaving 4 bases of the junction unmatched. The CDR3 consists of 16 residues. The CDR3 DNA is TGTGCCAGCAGCTTACTGACAGGGGAGAGCACAGATACGCAGTATTTT. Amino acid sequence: CASSLLTGESTDTQYF.

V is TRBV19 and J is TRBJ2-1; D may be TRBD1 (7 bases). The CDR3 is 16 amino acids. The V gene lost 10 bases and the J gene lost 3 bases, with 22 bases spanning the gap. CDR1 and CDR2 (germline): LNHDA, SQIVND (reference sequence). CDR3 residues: CATDLLHRGGYNEQFF. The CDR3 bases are TGTGCCACCGACCTACTGCACAGGGGAGGCTACAATGAGCAGTTCTTC.

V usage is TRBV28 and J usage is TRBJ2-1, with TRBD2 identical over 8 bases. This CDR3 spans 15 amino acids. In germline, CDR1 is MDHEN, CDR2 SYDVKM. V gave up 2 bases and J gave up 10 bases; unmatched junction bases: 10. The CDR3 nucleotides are TGTGCCAGCAGTTTAGGGGAGACCGGGAGGGAAGAGCAGTTCTTC. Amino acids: CASSLGETGREEQFF.

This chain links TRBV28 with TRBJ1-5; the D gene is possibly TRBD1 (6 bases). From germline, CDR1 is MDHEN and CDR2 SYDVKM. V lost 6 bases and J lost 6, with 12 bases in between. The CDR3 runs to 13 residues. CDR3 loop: CASSSTGSQPQHF. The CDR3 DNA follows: TGTGCCAGCAGCTCTACAGGGAGTCAGCCCCAGCATTTT.

The CDR3 reads CASSAPGPLHF. CDR3 in DNA: TGTGCCAGCAGCGCCCCAGGGCCCCTCCACTTT. The chain employs TRBV9 and TRBJ1-6; possibly TRBD1 for D (5 bases). Between the trimmed V and J ends, which lost 3 bases and 13 bases, there was a span of 8 bases. The CDR3 loop spans 11 amino acids. Germline loops: CDR1 SGDLS, CDR2 YYNGEE.

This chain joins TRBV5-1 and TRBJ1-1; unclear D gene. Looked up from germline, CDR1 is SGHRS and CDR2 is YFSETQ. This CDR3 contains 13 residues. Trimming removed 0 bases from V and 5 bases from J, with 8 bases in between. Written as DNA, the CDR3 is TGCGCCAGCAGCTTGGGAGAATTGACTGAAGCTTTCTTT. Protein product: CASSLGELTEAFF.

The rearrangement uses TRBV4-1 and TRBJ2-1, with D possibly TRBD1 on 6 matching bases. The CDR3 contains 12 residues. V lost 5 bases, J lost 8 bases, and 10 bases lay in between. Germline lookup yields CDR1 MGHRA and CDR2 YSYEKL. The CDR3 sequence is CASSYPGDEQFF. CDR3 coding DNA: TGCGCCAGCAGCTATCCAGGGGATGAGCAGTTCTTC.

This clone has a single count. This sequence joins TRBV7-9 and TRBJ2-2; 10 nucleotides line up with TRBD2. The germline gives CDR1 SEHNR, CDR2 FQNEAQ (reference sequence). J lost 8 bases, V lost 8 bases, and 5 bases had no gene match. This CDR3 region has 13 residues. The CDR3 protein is CASLETSGGELFF. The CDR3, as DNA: TGTGCCAGCCTCGAGACTAGCGGGGGGGAGCTGTTTTTT. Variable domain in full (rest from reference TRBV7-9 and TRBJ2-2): DTGVSQNPRHKITKRGQNVTFRCDPISEHNRLYWYRQTLGQGPEFLTYFQNEAQLEKSRLLSDRFSAERPKGSFSTLEIQRTEQGDSAMYLCASLETSGGELFFGEGSRLTVL.

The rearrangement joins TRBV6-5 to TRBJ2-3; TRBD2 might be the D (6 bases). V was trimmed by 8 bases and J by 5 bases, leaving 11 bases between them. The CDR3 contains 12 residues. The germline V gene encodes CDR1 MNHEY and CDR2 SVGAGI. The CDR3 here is CASRGTIDTQYF. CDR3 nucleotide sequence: TGTGCCAGCCGGGGGACGATAGATACGCAGTATTTT.

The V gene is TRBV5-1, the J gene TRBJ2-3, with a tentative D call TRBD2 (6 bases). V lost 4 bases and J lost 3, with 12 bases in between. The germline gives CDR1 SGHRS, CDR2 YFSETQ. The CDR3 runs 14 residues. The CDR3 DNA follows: TGCGCCAGCAGCCCTGGGGACTCGACAGATACGCAGTATTTT. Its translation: CASSPGDSTDTQYF.